This T cell receptor (beta chain) was captured in a study of blood T cell repertoires in COVID-19. This clone was recorded once. The germline V and J ends were trimmed by 0 bases and 3 bases, with 9 bases remaining between them. CDR1 and CDR2 (germline): MNHEY, SVGAGI. The length of the CDR3 is 15 residues. Produced via immunoSEQ multiplex PCR; TCRdb's table is partial and in-frame only. The sample lists about 150,000 clones; 65% to 90% were seen once. The TCR comes from a woman between 55 and 75 years old with COVID-19, enrolled during active disease. The sample consisted of peripheral blood. The gene calls are TRBV6-5 and TRBJ1-3, with D unclear. CDR3 sequence reads: CASSYSPGSGNTIYF. CDR3 sequence (DNA): TGTGCCAGCAGTTACTCGCCCGGGAGTGGAAACACCATATATTTT.